The clone carrying this TCR beta chain came up a few times. This sample is drawn from a study of Graves' ophthalmopathy and Graves' hyperthyroidism. Exclusion covered patients with other autoimmune diseases or uncontrolled infections (as well as pregnancy or lactation). The authors amplified TCR beta CDR3 regions from RNA transcripts. HTBI primers were employed in first-round RT-PCR, then a second-round multiplex PCR followed. TCRdb re-called the multiplex PCR reads with MiXCR, one entry per CDR3 protein. This sample has 400,000 to 500,000 distinct CDR3 sequences, with roughly 21% found just once. Sequencing was carried out using peripheral blood. This clonotype was sampled from a woman younger than 30 with stable Graves' hyperthyroidism.

As DNA, the CDR3 is TGTGCCAGCAGCCCAGTAGGGGGGGCCGGGGAGCTGTTTTTT. It codes for CASSPVGGAGELFF. The chain uses TRBV12-3 or TRBV12-4 and TRBJ2-2; possibly TRBD2 for D (7 bases). Trimming removed 6 bases from V and 6 bases from J, with 14 bases in between. The CDR3 has 14 residues.